The entry below describes one T cell receptor beta chain. In the original workflow: Amplification from reference gene primers served as the basis for estimated nucleated cell counts. The method was immunoSEQ multiplex PCR; TCRdb's version includes in-frame clones alone and lacks a portion of them. Clone size and the V and J calls come from that table; the DNA yielded D and trimming. This sample has around 250,000 clones, with more than 70% found just once. The entry originates in a study of blood T cell repertoires in COVID-19. Study summary: COVID-19 samples from acute and convalescent phases originated in the United States, Italy and Spain. T cells, B-cell-depleted T cells, or PBMCs supplied cDNA or gDNA.

CDR3 length equals 15 residues. J was trimmed by 3 bases and V by 3 bases; bases with no gene match: 2. Germline CDR1 reads SGHRS; CDR2 reads YFSETQ. The chain recombines TRBV5-1 with TRBJ2-1; 11 positions match TRBD2. This receptor was obtained from a woman at least 80 years old with COVID-19, enrolled during active disease. The sample taken for sequencing was peripheral blood. CDR3 coding DNA: TGCGCCAGCAGCTCTAGCGGGGGGATCTACAATGAGCAGTTCTTC. Translating it yields CASSSSGGIYNEQFF.